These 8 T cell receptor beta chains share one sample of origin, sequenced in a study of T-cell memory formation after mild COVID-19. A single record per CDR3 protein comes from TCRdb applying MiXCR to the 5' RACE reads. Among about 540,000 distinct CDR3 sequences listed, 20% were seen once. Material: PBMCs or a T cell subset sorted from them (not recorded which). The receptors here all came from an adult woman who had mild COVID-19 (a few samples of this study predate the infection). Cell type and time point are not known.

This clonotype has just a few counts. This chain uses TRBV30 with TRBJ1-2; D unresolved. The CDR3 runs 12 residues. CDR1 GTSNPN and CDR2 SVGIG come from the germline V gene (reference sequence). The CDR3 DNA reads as TGTGCGATGGTCGCGGGGTACTATGGCTACACCTTC. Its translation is CAMVAGYYGYTF.

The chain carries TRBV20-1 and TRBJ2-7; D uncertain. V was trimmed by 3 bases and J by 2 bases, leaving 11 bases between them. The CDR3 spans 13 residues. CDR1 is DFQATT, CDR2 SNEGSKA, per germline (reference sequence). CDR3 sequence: CSARAGPTYEQYF. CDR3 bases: TGCAGTGCTAGGGCTGGTCCTACCTACGAGCAGTACTTC.

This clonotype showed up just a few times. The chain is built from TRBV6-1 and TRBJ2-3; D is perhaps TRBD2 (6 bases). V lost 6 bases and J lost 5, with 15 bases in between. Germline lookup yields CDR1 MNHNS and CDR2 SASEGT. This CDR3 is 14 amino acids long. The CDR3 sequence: CASRVRQGGDTQYF. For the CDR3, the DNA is TGTGCCAGCAGAGTCCGTCAGGGAGGAGATACGCAGTATTTT.

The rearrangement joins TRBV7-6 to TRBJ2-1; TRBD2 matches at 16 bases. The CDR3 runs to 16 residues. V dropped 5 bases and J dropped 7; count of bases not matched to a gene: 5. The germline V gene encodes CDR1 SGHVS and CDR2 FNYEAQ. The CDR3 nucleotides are TGTGCCAGCAGCATAGGGACTAGCGGGGGGGCAAATGAGCAGTTCTTC. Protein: CASSIGTSGGANEQFF.

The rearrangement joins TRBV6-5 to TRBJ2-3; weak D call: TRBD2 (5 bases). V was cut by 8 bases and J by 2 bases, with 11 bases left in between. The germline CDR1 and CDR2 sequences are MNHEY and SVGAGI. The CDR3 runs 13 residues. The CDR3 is CASSVDFTDTQYF. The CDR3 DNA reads TGTGCCAGCTCCGTGGACTTCACAGATACGCAGTATTTT.

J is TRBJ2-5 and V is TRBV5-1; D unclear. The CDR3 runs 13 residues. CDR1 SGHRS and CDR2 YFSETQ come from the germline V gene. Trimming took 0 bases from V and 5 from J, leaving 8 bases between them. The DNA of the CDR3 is TGCGCCAGCAGCTTGGGCGAGTGGGAGACCCAGTACTTC. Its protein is CASSLGEWETQYF.

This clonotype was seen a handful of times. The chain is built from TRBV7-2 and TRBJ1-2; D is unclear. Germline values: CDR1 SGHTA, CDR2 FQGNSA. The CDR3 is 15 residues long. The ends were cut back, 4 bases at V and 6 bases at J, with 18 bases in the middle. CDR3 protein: CASSSAASIGNGYTF. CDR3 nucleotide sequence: TGTGCCAGCAGCTCTGCCGCGTCAATCGGAAATGGCTACACCTTC.

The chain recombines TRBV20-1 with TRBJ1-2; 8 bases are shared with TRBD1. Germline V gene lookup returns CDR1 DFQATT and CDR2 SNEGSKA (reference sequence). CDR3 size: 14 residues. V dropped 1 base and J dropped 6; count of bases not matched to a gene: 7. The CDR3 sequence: CSARGRTGTHGYTF. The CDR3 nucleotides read TGCAGTGCTAGAGGCCGGACAGGGACCCATGGCTACACCTTC.